The source of this T cell receptor (beta chain) is a study of blood T cell repertoires in COVID-19. Some clones are missing from TCRdb's copy, which holds only in-frame ones; the method was immunoSEQ multiplex PCR. This table holds approximately 230,000 clones, about 80% found once. Looked up from germline, CDR1 is MGHRA and CDR2 is YSYEKL. This CDR3 region has 14 residues. Trimming pared 0 bases from V and 7 bases from J, leaving 12 bases between. The chain is built from TRBV4-1 and TRBJ1-2; D might be TRBD1 (5 bases). The TCR was taken from a man aged 40-50 years who had recovered from COVID-19. The sequencing input was PBMCs or T cells enriched from blood (not recorded which). The CDR3, as DNA: TGCGCCAGCAGCCAAGATGCAGGGAAAATTGGCTACACCTTC. Translated: CASSQDAGKIGYTF.